This T cell receptor beta chain derives from a study of OX40 agonist ivuxolimab in advanced cancers. TCRdb keeps only in-frame clones here, not all; method: immunoSEQ multiplex PCR. The sample records about 70,000 clones, about nine tenths being singletons. V was clipped by 1 base and J by 3 bases, with 7 bases between them. The V gene's germline CDR1 is KGHSH and CDR2 LQKENI. The CDR3 covers 13 residues. Source: CD4+ or CD8+ T cells sorted from blood, taken in a trial of the OX40 agonist ivuxolimab. The clonotype was recovered from an adult with an advanced solid tumor such as melanoma, head and neck, liver or kidney cancer. The J gene is TRBJ2-7, the V gene TRBV18; D is ambiguous. CDR3 nucleotides: TGTGCCAGCTCACCACAAGCCAGCTACGAGCAGTACTTC. Protein sequence: CASSPQASYEQYF.